This T cell receptor (beta chain) emerged from a study of cytomegalovirus exposure and HLA in healthy donors. Looking at the study overall: Ancestry clustering placed roughly four fifths of several hundred genotyped donors in the Caucasian-associated cluster. Findings of the study overall: There were some public TCRs occurring in many donors, but most TCR sequences were rare.

Vbeta (60) and Jbeta (13) primers were used in the PCR. Assay: immunoSEQ multiplex PCR; the TCRdb copy retains only in-frame clones and omits some. The sample lists around 86,000 clones; 70% to 85% were seen once. Germline lookup yields CDR1 SGHRS and CDR2 YFSETQ. With 0 bases clipped from V and 2 bases from J, the junction kept 3 bases outside the gene matches. The CDR3 is 16 residues long. This clone was seen just once. What it binds is unknown. This chain uses TRBV5-1 with TRBJ2-5; 11 bases match TRBD2. Sequenced input: PBMCs. This clonotype originated in a man in his fifties or sixties in good health and CMV-seropositive. CDR3 loop: CASSLGLAGHQETQYF. CDR3 in DNA: TGCGCCAGCAGCTTGGGACTAGCGGGACATCAAGAGACCCAGTACTTC. Supplemented by reference TRBV5-1 and TRBJ2-5, the full variable domain reads KAGVTQTPRYLIKTRGQQVTLSCSPISGHRSVSWYQQTPGQGLQFLFEYFSETQRNKGNFPGRFSGRQFSNSRSEMNVSTLELGDSALYLCASSLGLAGHQETQYFGPGTRLLVL.